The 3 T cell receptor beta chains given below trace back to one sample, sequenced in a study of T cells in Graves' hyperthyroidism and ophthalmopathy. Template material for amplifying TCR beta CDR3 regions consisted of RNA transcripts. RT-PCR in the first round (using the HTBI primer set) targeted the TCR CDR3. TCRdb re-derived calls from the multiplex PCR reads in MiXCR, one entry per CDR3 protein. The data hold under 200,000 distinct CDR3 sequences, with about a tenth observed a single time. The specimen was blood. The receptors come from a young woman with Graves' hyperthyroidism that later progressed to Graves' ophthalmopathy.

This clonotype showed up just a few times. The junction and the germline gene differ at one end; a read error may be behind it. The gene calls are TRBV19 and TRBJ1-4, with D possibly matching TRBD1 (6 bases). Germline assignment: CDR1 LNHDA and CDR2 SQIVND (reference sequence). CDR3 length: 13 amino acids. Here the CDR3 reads CASSLDRNEKLFF. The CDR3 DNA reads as TGTGCCAGTAGTTTAGACAGGAATGAAAAACTGTTTTTT.

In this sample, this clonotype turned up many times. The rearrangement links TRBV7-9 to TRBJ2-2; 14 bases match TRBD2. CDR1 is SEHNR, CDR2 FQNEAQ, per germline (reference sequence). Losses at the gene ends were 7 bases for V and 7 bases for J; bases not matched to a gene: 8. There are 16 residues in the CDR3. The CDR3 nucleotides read TGTGCCAGCACCACGGGACTAGCGGGAGTTGGCGGGGAGCTGTTTTTT. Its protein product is CASTTGLAGVGGELFF.

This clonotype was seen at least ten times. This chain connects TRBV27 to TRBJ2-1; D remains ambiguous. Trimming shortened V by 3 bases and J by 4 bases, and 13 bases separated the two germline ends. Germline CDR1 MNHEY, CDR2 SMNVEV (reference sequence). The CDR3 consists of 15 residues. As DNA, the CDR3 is TGTGCCAGCAGTTTGCAGGCTCCAGCATACAATGAGCAGTTCTTC. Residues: CASSLQAPAYNEQFF.